A selection of T cell receptor beta chains follows, all from one sample in a study of radiation and T cells in renal cell carcinoma. TCRdb's table, derived via immunoSEQ multiplex PCR, lists solely in-frame clones and lacks some. This table has around 160,000 clones, approximately 90% appearing once. This material consisted of blood, taken from a patient whose treatment included radiotherapy and nephrectomy. The receptor source for this set is a woman in her seventies with renal cell carcinoma. The CDR3 runs from the conserved cysteine through the conserved F or W. The D gene is left open where the match is weak. A row's size may be missing; if present it is once, few, many or a size class.

>-|-|TRBJ1-2|TRBV10-3
CAITEERDIKQSPGYGYTF
TGTGCCATCACGGAGGAGAGGGATATAAAACAGTCGCCTGGCTATGGCTACACCTTC
>once|-|TRBJ2-7|TRBV2
CASRTSSYEQYF
TGTGCCAGCAGAACCAGCTCCTACGAGCAGTACTTC
>-|-|TRBJ2-4|TRBV6-1
CASSEARFLAKNIQYF
TGTGCCAGCAGTGAAGCGAGGTTCTTAGCCAAAAACATTCAGTACTTC
>-|-|TRBJ1-6|TRBV6-6
CASIKVGSSYNSPLHF
TGTGCCAGCATCAAGGTTGGGAGCTCCTATAATTCACCCCTCCACTTT
>-|-|TRBJ1-2|TRBV4-2
CASSQDHAGIGYGYTF
TGTGCCAGCAGCCAAGATCACGCGGGGATCGGGTATGGCTACACCTTC
>-|-|TRBJ1-3|TRBV5-4
CASSRDTRNTIYF
TGTGCCAGCAGCCGGGACACCAGAAACACCATATATTTT
>-|-|TRBJ1-6|TRBV28
CAVGPGGVAPLHF
TGTGCCGTAGGGCCGGGGGGGGTTGCACCCCTCCACTTT
>few|-|TRBJ1-1|TRBV10-3
CAISARREKGAFF
TGTGCCATCAGTGCTCGCAGGGAGAAAGGAGCTTTCTTT
>-|-|TRBJ2-1|TRBV6-5
CASSYRGAVYNEQFF
TGTGCCAGCAGTTACAGGGGGGCAGTATACAATGAGCAGTTCTTC
>few|TRBD1|TRBJ1-1|TRBV19
CASTGTGRTEAFF
TGTGCCAGTACCGGGACAGGAAGAACTGAAGCTTTCTTT
>-|TRBD1|TRBJ1-3|TRBV7-9
CASSPPGQGSGNTIYF
TGTGCCAGCAGCCCTCCGGGACAGGGCTCCGGAAACACCATATATTTT
>-|-|TRBJ1-2|TRBV6-5
CASSSRDDYYGYTF
TGTGCCAGCAGTTCCCGGGACGACTACTATGGCTACACCTTC
>-|TRBD1|TRBJ1-6|TRBV5-1
CASSASGGRESPLHF
TGCGCCAGCAGCGCTTCAGGGGGCCGGGAGTCACCCCTCCACTTT
>-|-|TRBJ2-3|TRBV6-1
CASSELGPYTQYF
TGTGCCAGCAGTGAATTGGGACCATATACGCAGTATTTT
>once|-|TRBJ1-3|TRBV19
CASSTRRQSSGNTIYF
TGTGCCAGTAGTACCCGTCGACAGAGCTCTGGAAACACCATATATTTT
>-|-|TRBJ2-7|TRBV30
CAWSRDTHEQYF
TGTGCCTGGAGTCGGGACACCCACGAGCAGTACTTC
>-|TRBD1|TRBJ1-1|TRBV19
CASSSTGVWSAEAFF
TGTGCCAGTAGTAGCACAGGGGTTTGGAGCGCTGAAGCTTTCTTT
>once|TRBD1|TRBJ1-2|TRBV9
CASSVGRDRPNYGYTF
TGTGCCAGCAGCGTAGGGAGGGACAGACCTAACTATGGCTACACCTTC
>-|-|TRBJ1-1|TRBV19
CASARRVGNTEAFF
TGTGCCAGTGCGAGAAGGGTAGGGAACACTGAAGCTTTCTTT
>-|TRBD1|TRBJ1-5|TRBV28
CASSLRQGSNQPQHF
TGTGCCAGCAGTTTAAGACAGGGTAGCAATCAGCCCCAGCATTTT
>-|-|TRBJ1-2|TRBV21-1
CASSPQHGYTF
TGTGCCAGCAGCCCCCAACATGGCTACACCTTC
>-|TRBD1|TRBJ1-5|TRBV10-3
CAISKGQGDNQPQHF
TGTGCCATCTCAAAGGGACAGGGAGACAATCAGCCCCAGCATTTT
>-|-|TRBJ2-2|TRBV7-9
CASSRDKNTGELFF
TGTGCCAGCAGCCGGGACAAAAACACCGGGGAGCTGTTTTTT
>few|-|TRBJ2-7|TRBV28
CASSGRLPSTEAYEQYF
TGTGCCAGCAGTGGACGCCTGCCCAGCACCGAGGCCTACGAGCAGTACTTC
>-|-|TRBJ2-5|TRBV4-2
CASSQKEGGEQETQYF
TGTGCCAGCAGCCAAAAGGAAGGGGGTGAGCAAGAGACCCAGTACTTC
>-|-|TRBJ2-2|TRBV5-1
CASSFGQTANTGELFF
TGCGCCAGCAGCTTCGGACAGACCGCGAACACCGGGGAGCTGTTTTTT
>-|-|TRBJ1-1|TRBV27
CASSLRSQNTEAFF
TGTGCCAGCAGTTTAAGGTCCCAGAACACTGAAGCTTTCTTT
>-|TRBD1|TRBJ2-7|TRBV5-4
CASSVGGTGFYEQYF
TGTGCCAGCAGCGTAGGTGGGACAGGCTTTTACGAGCAGTACTTC
>-|TRBD2|TRBJ2-7|TRBV27
CASSLSGGPQYEQYF
TGTGCCAGCAGTTTGAGCGGGGGGCCTCAATACGAGCAGTACTTC
>-|-|TRBJ1-5|TRBV7-2
CASSLEGRNQPQHF
TGTGCCAGCAGCTTAGAGGGACGCAATCAGCCCCAGCATTTT
>-|-|TRBJ2-4|TRBV25-1
CASSDKAEGYF
TGTGCCAGCAGTGACAAAGCAGAGGGGTACTTC
>-|TRBD2|TRBJ2-3|TRBV30
CAWRGAGVTDTQYF
TGTGCCTGGAGAGGAGCGGGGGTCACAGATACGCAGTATTTT
>-|-|TRBJ2-7|TRBV7-9
CASSLGDEQYF
TGTGCCAGCAGCCTAGGGGACGAGCAGTACTTC
>-|TRBD2|TRBJ2-5|TRBV7-9
CASSHGTSGGETQYF
TGTGCCAGCAGCCACGGGACTAGCGGGGGGGAGACCCAGTACTTC
>-|-|TRBJ1-5|TRBV27
CASSLRRGSNQPQHF
TGTGCCAGCAGCCTAAGACGGGGGAGCAATCAGCCCCAGCATTTT
>-|-|TRBJ2-2|TRBV5-1
CASSLVVADTGELFF
TGCGCCAGCAGCTTGGTCGTAGCGGACACCGGGGAGCTGTTTTTT
>-|TRBD2|TRBJ2-3|TRBV7-3
CASSFLAGADTQYF
TGTGCCAGCAGCTTCCTAGCGGGGGCAGATACGCAGTATTTT
>-|TRBD1|TRBJ1-1|TRBV7-6
CASSLVGGGHTEAFF
TGTGCCAGCAGCTTAGTTGGAGGGGGCCACACTGAAGCTTTCTTT
>-|-|TRBJ2-7|TRBV5-4
CASSLPGRPYEQYF
TGTGCCAGCAGCTTGCCAGGGCGGCCCTACGAGCAGTACTTC
>-|-|TRBJ2-7|TRBV7-9
CASSLGNEQYF
TGTGCCAGCAGCTTGGGGAACGAGCAGTACTTC
>-|-|TRBJ2-3|TRBV7-3
CASSLGQRIDTQYF
TGTGCCAGCAGCCTTGGACAGAGGATAGATACGCAGTATTTT
>-|-|TRBJ1-1|TRBV6-5
CASTDPRGTEAFF
TGTGCCAGCACTGACCCGAGAGGGACTGAAGCTTTCTTT
>-|-|TRBJ2-2|TRBV5-1
CASSSGTSNTGELFF
TGCGCCAGCAGCTCCGGGACCTCCAACACCGGGGAGCTGTTTTTT
>-|-|TRBJ1-3|TRBV30
CAWSVRRSSGNTIYF
TGTGCCTGGAGTGTCCGGCGGTCCTCTGGAAACACCATATATTTT
>-|-|TRBJ1-2|TRBV6-6
CASSYNPGAGYGYTF
TGTGCCAGCAGTTATAATCCAGGGGCAGGATATGGCTACACCTTC